This TCR beta chain is from a study of PD-L1 blockade in urothelial cancer. About the study: Patients, treated from about 2014 onward, received atezolizumab 1,200 mg intravenously every 3 weeks. Study-wide points: Survival was better when pretreatment blood TCR clonality fell below the median.

Time point denoted: pretreatment peripheral blood. As for this clone: Its antigen is as yet unknown.

The protocol was immunoSEQ multiplex PCR, while the TCRdb copy is restricted to in-frame clones and leaves out a portion. Of tens of thousands of clones in the sample, about four fifths were seen once. The trim removed 3 bases at V and 4 bases at J, leaving 2 bases unmatched. The CDR3 consists of 13 residues. Germline V gene sequence: CDR1 SGDLS, CDR2 YYNGEE. J is TRBJ1-2 and V is TRBV9; TRBD1 aligns across 8 bases. This material consisted of PBMCs, taken around atezolizumab (anti-PD-L1) treatment. The source of this sequence is a man between 65 and 79 years old with urothelial cancer. For the CDR3, the DNA is TGTGCCAGCAGCGCCCAGGGGGCCTATGGCTACACCTTC. This translates into CASSAQGAYGYTF.